This record covers a single TCR beta chain. This sample was taken from a study of blood T cells in healthy people across ages. A sample-barcoded 5' primer and a J-beta primer mix were used in a second PCR of about 7 to 12 cycles. A 12-random-nucleotide template-switch adaptor tagged each cDNA molecule. Every sample returned 2.5 million or more CDR3-containing paired-end reads. From the 5' RACE reads, TCRdb called clonotypes with MiXCR, one entry per CDR3 protein. The sample includes roughly 1.6 million distinct CDR3 sequences, approximately 32% of them seen just once. The germline V and J ends were trimmed by 7 bases and 0 bases, with 12 bases remaining between them. CDR3 length: 14 amino acids. Germline loops: CDR1 MDHEN, CDR2 SYDVKM.

Input material: blood. The TCR was taken from a woman aged 25 to 39 in good health. The chain recombines TRBV28 with TRBJ1-1, with D uncertain. In nucleotides, the CDR3 is TGTGCCAGCAAACGGAGGGCGGTGAACACTGAAGCTTTCTTT. Protein product: CASKRRAVNTEAFF.